The sequence of this T cell receptor (beta chain) was determined in a study of blood T cells in healthy people across ages. J was trimmed by 7 bases and V by 0 bases; bases with no gene match: 5. The CDR3 contains 15 residues. Per germline, CDR1 MNHEY and CDR2 SVGAGI. Next came a second PCR, run for about 7 to 12 cycles, which used a sample-barcoded 5' primer along with a J-beta primer mix. Through a template-switch adaptor with 12 random nucleotides, each cDNA molecule received a tag. One entry per CDR3 protein results from TCRdb running MiXCR on the 5' RACE reads. The top ten clones hold less than 0.75% of a sample with more than 900,000 distinct CDR3 sequences, approximately 25% of them seen once. The data also belong to a second study, concerning T cells of mothers and their children. That study reports: The donors comprised more than five children and their three healthy Caucasian mothers. Slightly higher, non-significant overlap characterized related mother-child pairs relative to unrelated pairs.

V is TRBV6-5 and J is TRBJ2-3; 9 bases align to TRBD1. This receptor was taken from a girl aged 2-10 years in good health. Sequencing was done on a sample of blood. CDR3: CASSYSGQGVYTQYF. CDR3 nucleotides: TGTGCCAGCAGTTACTCGGGACAGGGAGTGTATACGCAGTATTTT.